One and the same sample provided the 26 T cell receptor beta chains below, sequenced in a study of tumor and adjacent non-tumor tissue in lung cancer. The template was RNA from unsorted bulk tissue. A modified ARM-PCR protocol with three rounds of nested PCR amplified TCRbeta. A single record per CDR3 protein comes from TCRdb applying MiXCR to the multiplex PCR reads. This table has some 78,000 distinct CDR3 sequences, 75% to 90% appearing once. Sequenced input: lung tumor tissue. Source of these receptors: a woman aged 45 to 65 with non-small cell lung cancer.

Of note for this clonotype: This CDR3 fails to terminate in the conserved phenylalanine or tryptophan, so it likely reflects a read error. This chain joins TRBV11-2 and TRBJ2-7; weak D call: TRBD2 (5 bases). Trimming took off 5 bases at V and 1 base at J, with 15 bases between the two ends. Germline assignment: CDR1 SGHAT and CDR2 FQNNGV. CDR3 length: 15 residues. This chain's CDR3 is CASSPWASSSYEQYY. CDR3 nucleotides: TGTGCCAGCAGCCCTTGGGCTAGCAGTTCCTACGAGCAGTACTAT.

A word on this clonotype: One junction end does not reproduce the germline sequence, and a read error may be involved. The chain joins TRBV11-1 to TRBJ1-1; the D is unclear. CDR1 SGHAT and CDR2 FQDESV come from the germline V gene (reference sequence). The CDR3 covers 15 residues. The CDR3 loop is CASSSEDWFNTVAFF. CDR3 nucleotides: TGTGCCAGTAGTTCCGAGGACTGGTTTAACACTGTAGCTTTCTTT.

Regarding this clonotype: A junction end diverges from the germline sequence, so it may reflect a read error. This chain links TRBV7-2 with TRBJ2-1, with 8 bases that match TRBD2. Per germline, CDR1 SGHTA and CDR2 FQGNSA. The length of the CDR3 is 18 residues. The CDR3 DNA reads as TGTGCCAGCAGCTTAGGAGGGACTAGTCGTAGCCCCTACAATGACCAGTTCTTC. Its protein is CASSLGGTSRSPYNDQFF. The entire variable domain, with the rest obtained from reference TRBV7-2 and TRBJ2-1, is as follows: GAGVSQSPSNKVTEKGKDVELRCDPISGHTALYWYRQSLGQGLEFLIYFQGNSAPDKSGLPSDRFSAERTGGSVSTLTIQRTQQEDSAVYLCASSLGGTSRSPYNDQFFGPGTRLTVL.

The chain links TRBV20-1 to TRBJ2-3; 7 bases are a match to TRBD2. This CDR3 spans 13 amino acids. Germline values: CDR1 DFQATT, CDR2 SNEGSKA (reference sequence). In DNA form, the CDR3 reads TGCAATGCGGCGGGAGAAGGGACAGATACGCAGTATTTT. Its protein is CNAAGEGTDTQYF.

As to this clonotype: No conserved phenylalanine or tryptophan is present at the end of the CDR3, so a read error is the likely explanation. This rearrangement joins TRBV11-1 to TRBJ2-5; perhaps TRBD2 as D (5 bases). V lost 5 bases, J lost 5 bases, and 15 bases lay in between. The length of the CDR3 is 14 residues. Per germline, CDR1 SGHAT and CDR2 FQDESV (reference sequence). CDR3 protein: CASSASICGETQYI. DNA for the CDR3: TGTGCCAGCAGCGCATCGATTTGCGGGGAGACCCAGTACATC.

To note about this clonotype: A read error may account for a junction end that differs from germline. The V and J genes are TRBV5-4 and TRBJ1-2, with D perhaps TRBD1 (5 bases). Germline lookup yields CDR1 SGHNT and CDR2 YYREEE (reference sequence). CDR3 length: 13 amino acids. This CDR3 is CASSLDRFYGYTF. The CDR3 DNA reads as TGTGCCAGCAGCTTGGACAGGTTCTATGGCTACACTTTC. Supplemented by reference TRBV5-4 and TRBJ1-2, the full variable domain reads ETGVTQSPTHLIKTRGQQVTLRCSSQSGHNTVSWYQQALGQGPQFIFQYYREEENGRGNFPPRFSGLQFPNYSSELNVNALELDDSALYLCASSLDRFYGYTFGSGTRLTVV.

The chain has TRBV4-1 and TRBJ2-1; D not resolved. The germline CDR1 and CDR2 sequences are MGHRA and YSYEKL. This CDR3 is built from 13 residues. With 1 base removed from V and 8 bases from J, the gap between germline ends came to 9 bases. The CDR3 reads CASSQGSAHEQFF. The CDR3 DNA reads TGCGCCAGCAGCCAAGGGTCGGCCCATGAGCAGTTCTTC.

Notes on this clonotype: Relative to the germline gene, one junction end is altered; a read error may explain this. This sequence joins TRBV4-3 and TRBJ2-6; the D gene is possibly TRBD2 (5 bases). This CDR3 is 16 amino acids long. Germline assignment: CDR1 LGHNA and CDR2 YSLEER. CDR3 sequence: CASSQETTSWANVLTF. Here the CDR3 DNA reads TGCGCAAGCAGCCAAGAGACTACCTCCTGGGCCAACGTCCTGACTTTC.

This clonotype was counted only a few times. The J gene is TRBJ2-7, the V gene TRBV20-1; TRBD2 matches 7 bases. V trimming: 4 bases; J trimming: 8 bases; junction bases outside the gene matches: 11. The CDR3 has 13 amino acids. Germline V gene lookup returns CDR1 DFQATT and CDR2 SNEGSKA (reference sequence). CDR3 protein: CSAKRDSLFKQYF. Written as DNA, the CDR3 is TGCAGTGCTAAGCGGGACTCCCTTTTTAAGCAGTACTTC.

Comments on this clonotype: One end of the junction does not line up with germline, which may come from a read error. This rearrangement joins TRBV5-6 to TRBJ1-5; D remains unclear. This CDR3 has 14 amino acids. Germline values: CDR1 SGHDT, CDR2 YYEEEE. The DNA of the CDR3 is TGTGCCAGCAGTTTGGGCGGCTCGTATCAGCCCCAGCAATTT. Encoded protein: CASSLGGSYQPQQF.

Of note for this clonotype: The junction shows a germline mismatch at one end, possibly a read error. In DNA form, the CDR3 reads TGTGCCACCTCTGCGGTCAGCTCCTACATTGAGCAGTTCTTC. Its protein product is CATSAVSSYIEQFF. The V call is TRBV5-4, the J call TRBJ2-1; D is ambiguous. The length of the CDR3 is 14 residues. CDR1 SGHNT and CDR2 YYREEE come from the germline V gene (reference sequence).

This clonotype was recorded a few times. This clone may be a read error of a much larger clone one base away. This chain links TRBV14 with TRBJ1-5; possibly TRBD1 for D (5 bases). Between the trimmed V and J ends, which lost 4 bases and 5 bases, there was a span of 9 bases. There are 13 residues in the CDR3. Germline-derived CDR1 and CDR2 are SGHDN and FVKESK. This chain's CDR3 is CASSRGEYQPQHF. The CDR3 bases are TGTGCCAGCAGCCGGGGGGAATATCAGCCCCAGCATTTT.

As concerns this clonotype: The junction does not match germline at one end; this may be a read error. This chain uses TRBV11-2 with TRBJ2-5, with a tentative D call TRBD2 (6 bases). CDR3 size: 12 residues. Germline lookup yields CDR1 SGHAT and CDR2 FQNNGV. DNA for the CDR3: TGTGCCAGCAGCCTTACACGGGAGACCCAGTGTTTC. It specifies CASSLTRETQCF.

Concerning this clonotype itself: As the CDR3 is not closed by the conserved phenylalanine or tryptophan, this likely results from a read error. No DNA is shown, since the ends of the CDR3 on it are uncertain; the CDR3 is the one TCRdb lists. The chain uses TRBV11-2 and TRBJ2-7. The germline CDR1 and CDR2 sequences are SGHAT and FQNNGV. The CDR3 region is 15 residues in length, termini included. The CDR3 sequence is CASSLSPTPSYEHYL.

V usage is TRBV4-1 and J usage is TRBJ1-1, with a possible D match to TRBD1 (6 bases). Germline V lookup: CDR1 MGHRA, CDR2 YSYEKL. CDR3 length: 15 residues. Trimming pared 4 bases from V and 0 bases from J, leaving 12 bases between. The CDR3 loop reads CASSLYRTVNTEAFF. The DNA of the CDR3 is TGCGCCAGCAGCCTATACAGGACAGTGAACACTGAAGCTTTCTTT.

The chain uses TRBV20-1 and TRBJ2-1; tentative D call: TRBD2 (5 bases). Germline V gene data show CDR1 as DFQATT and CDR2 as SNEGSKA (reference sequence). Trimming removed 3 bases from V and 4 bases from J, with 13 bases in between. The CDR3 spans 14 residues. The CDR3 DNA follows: TGCAGTGCTAGCGTGAGGGCCTCTTACAATGAGCAGTTCTTC. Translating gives CSASVRASYNEQFF.

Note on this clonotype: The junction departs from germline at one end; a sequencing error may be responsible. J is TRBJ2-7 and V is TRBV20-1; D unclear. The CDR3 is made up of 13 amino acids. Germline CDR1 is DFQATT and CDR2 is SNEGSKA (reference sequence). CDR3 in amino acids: CSASSVTYYERYF. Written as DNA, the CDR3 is TGCAGTGCTTCTTCGGTTACGTACTACGAGCGGTACTTC.

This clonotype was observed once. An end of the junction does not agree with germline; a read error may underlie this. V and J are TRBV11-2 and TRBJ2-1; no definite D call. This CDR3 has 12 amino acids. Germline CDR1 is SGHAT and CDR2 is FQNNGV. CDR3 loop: CVNSLGYYQQFF. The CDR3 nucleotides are TGTGTCAACAGCTTGGGATACTACCAGCAGTTTTTC. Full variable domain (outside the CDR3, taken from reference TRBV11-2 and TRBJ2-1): EAGVAQSPRYKIIEKRQSVAFWCNPISGHATLYWYQQILGQGPKLLIQFQNNGVVDDSQLPKDRFSAERLKGVDSTLKIQPAKLEDSAVYLCVNSLGYYQQFFGPGTRLTVL.

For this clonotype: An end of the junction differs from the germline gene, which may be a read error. The CDR3 sequence: CSAAGFYGYTF. The DNA of the CDR3 is TGCAGCGCGGCAGGGTTCTATGGTTACACCTTC. This chain connects TRBV29-1 to TRBJ1-2, with D maybe TRBD1 (5 bases). Germline V gene lookup returns CDR1 SQVTM and CDR2 ANQGSEA. CDR3 length: 11 residues.

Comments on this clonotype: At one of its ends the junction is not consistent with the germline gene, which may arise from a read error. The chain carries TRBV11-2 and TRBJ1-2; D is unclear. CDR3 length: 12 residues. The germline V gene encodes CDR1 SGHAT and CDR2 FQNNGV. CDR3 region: CVSSFTDYGYTF. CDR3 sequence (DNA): TGTGTCAGCAGTTTCACAGACTATGGCTATACCTTC.

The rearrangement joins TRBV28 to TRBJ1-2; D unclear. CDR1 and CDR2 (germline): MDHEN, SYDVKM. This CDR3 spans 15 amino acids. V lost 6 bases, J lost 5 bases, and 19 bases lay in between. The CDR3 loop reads CASRSEIANTYGYTF. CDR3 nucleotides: TGTGCCAGCAGGTCCGAGATAGCCAATACATATGGCTACACCTTC.

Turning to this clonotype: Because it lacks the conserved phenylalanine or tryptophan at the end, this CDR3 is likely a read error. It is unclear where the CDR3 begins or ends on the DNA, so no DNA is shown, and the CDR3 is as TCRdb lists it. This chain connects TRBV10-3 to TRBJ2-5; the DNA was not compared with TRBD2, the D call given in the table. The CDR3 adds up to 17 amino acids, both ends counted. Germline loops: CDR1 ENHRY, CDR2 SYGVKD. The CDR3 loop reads CAISGKTSGSGQETQYL.

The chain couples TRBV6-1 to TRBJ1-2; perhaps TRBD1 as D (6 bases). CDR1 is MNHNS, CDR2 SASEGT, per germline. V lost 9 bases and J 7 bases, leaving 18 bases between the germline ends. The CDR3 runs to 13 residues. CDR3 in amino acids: CASSPDSDLGYTF. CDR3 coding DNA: TGTGCCAGTAGTCCGGACAGCGATCTTGGCTACACCTTC.

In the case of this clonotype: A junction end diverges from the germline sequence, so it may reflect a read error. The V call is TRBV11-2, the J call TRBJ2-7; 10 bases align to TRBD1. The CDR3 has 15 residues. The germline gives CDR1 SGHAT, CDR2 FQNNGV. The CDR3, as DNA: TGTACCAGCAGCTTCGGGACAGGGGTTATCTACGAACAATACTTC. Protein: CTSSFGTGVIYEQYF. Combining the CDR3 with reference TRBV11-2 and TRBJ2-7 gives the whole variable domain EAGVAQSPRYKIIEKRQSVAFWCNPISGHATLYWYQQILGQGPKLLIQFQNNGVVDDSQLPKDRFSAERLKGVDSTLKIQPAKLEDSAVYLCTSSFGTGVIYEQYFGPGTRLTVT.

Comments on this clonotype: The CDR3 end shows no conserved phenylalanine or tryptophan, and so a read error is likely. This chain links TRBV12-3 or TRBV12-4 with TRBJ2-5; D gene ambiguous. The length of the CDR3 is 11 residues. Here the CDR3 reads CVSSFEETQYL. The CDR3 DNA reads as TGTGTCAGCAGTTTTGAAGAGACTCAGTACCTC.

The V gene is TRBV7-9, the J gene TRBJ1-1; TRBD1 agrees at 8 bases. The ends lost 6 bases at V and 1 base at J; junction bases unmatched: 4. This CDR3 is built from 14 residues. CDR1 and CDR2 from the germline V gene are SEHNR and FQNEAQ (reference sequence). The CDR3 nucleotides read TGTGCCAGCAGATTCGGACAGGGGAACACTGAAGCTTTCTTT. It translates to CASRFGQGNTEAFF.